Below are 32 T cell receptor beta chains sequenced from a single sample in a study of PD-1 blockade in classical Hodgkin lymphoma. Sequencing used immunoSEQ multiplex PCR; TCRdb keeps in-frame clones, though not all of them. The sample includes tens of thousands of clones, around 80% of them seen just once. The patients all showed relapse after autologous stem cell transplantation, while their brentuximab vedotin exposure varied. The sample was peripheral blood mononuclear cells (PBMCs), taken before the second cycle of nivolumab. These receptors originate from a human donor with classical Hodgkin lymphoma.

The chain uses TRBV28 and TRBJ1-2, with D uncertain. Germline CDR1 is MDHEN and CDR2 is SYDVKM. The CDR3 consists of 12 residues. Trimming removed 10 bases from V and 13 bases from J, with 22 bases in between. CDR3 sequence (DNA): TGTGCCACCCAGTACCCCCGGGGAGCCGGCACCTTC. Encoded protein: CATQYPRGAGTF.

The rearrangement links TRBV4-3 to TRBJ1-4; no clear D gene. This CDR3 comprises 15 residues. Germline CDR1 reads LGHNA; CDR2 reads YSLEER. Between the trimmed V and J ends, which lost 2 bases and 7 bases, there was a span of 14 bases. The CDR3 DNA sequence: TGCGCCAGCAGCCAAACGTCGTTATTACGTGAAAAACTGTTTTTT. Translating it yields CASSQTSLLREKLFF.

V is TRBV2 and J is TRBJ1-5; 7 bases map to TRBD1. Germline values: CDR1 SNHLY, CDR2 FYNNEI. The trim removed 4 bases at V and 5 bases at J, leaving 5 bases unmatched. The CDR3 length is 14 residues. The CDR3 DNA reads TGTGCCAGCAGTGGGACAGGAGGACATCAGCCCCAGCATTTT. Protein product: CASSGTGGHQPQHF.

This chain connects TRBV27 to TRBJ2-3; the D is unclear. This CDR3 region has 14 residues. V gave up 4 bases and J gave up 2 bases, with 10 bases separating them. CDR1 and CDR2 from the germline V gene are MNHEY and SMNVEV (reference sequence). CDR3 in DNA: TGTGCCAGCAGTTCCTCCTTTCACACAGATACGCAGTATTTT. It is translated as CASSSSFHTDTQYF.

Concerning this clone: In the same sample, other DNA sequences code for this CDR3. The rearrangement links TRBV14 to TRBJ1-6; the D gene is possibly TRBD1 (5 bases). The germline gives CDR1 SGHDN, CDR2 FVKESK. V was shortened by 1 base and J by 7 bases, with 8 bases between the two germline ends. This CDR3 comprises 14 residues. For the CDR3, the DNA is TGTGCCAGCAGCCAAGTTGGGGGAAATTCACCCCTCCACTTT. Its protein is CASSQVGGNSPLHF.

This clone has just a few counts. The rearrangement uses TRBV4-1 and TRBJ1-2; D unclear. Germline CDR1 and CDR2: MGHRA and YSYEKL. The ends were cut back, 0 bases at V and 4 bases at J, with 15 bases in the middle. The CDR3 is made up of 16 amino acids. The CDR3 reads CASSQDPGREGYGYTF. The DNA for the CDR3 is TGCGCCAGCAGCCAAGACCCCGGCCGGGAGGGCTATGGCTACACCTTC.

The chain joins TRBV28 to TRBJ2-1; no definite D call. V was shortened by 1 base and J by 9 bases, with 10 bases between the two germline ends. The germline V gene encodes CDR1 MDHEN and CDR2 SYDVKM. This CDR3 has 13 amino acids. Here the CDR3 DNA reads TGTGCCAGCAGTTTATCGGCGGAAGCTGAGCAGTTCTTC. It translates to CASSLSAEAEQFF.

The chain employs TRBV5-4 and TRBJ1-2; TRBD1 matches 11 bases. V shed 5 bases and J 8 bases; nucleotides not matched to a gene: 8. Germline lookup yields CDR1 SGHNT and CDR2 YYREEE (reference sequence). This CDR3 region has 14 residues. CDR3 sequence (DNA): TGTGCCAGCAGATGGACAGGGGGCGTAGAGGGCTACACCTTC. Translating it yields CASRWTGGVEGYTF.

This clone was observed a handful of times. The chain carries TRBV7-9 and TRBJ2-7; 9 positions agree with TRBD1. V dropped 3 bases and J dropped 2; count of bases not matched to a gene: 5. From germline, CDR1 is SEHNR and CDR2 FQNEAQ (reference sequence). The CDR3 has 15 amino acids. In DNA form, the CDR3 reads TGTGCCAGCAGCTTCTCGTGGACAGGGGCCTACGAGCAGTACTTC. Translation: CASSFSWTGAYEQYF.

V is TRBV21-1 and J is TRBJ2-7; the table calls TRBD2, which could not be checked here. TRBV21-1 is annotated as a pseudogene. The CDR3 has 14 amino acids. CDR3 amino acids: CASSKGAGGDEQYF. The CDR3 DNA reads TGTGCCAGCAGCAAAGGGGCCGGGGGGGACGAGCAGTACTTC.

The chain has TRBV7-2 and TRBJ1-5; 10 bases line up with TRBD1. This CDR3 region has 14 residues. Germline CDR1 and CDR2: SGHTA and FQGNSA. V was clipped by 9 bases and J by 6 bases; unmatched bases: 8. CDR3 protein: CARTRDRGLQPQHF. In nucleotides, the CDR3 is TGTGCCAGGACCCGGGACAGGGGACTTCAGCCCCAGCATTTT.

The chain joins TRBV4-3 to TRBJ2-7; a weak D match, TRBD2 (6 bases). Germline V gives CDR1 LGHNA, CDR2 YSLEER. The CDR3 totals 16 residues. Trimming removed 0 bases from V and 0 bases from J, with 12 bases in between. The CDR3 DNA sequence: TGCGCCAGCAGCCAAGAGCGGGGCAGGAGCTCCTACGAGCAGTACTTC. The encoded protein is CASSQERGRSSYEQYF.

The chain links TRBV6-5 to TRBJ2-7; D possibly corresponds to TRBD2 (6 bases). Per germline, CDR1 MNHEY and CDR2 SVGAGI. The germline V and J ends were trimmed by 4 bases and 2 bases, with 12 bases remaining between them. The CDR3 sequence is 14 residues long. The DNA for the CDR3 is TGTGCCAGCAGTTTTTCGGGGAGGCCCTACGAGCAGTACTTC. It encodes CASSFSGRPYEQYF.

V gene TRBV7-9 combines with J gene TRBJ2-7, with 14 bases that match TRBD2. Germline V gene lookup returns CDR1 SEHNR and CDR2 FQNEAQ (reference sequence). This CDR3 has 17 amino acids. The junction had 9 bases not matched to a gene; V was cut back by 4 bases and J by 4 bases. The chain's CDR3 is CASSSPGTSGGSYEQYF. The DNA of the CDR3 is TGTGCCAGCAGCTCCCCCGGGACTAGCGGGGGCTCATACGAGCAGTACTTC.

By proportion, this clone is medium-sized. CDR3 protein: CASTWGQNNQPQHF. In nucleotides, the CDR3 is TGTGCCAGCACTTGGGGCCAGAACAATCAGCCCCAGCATTTT. The chain combines TRBV2 with TRBJ1-5; tentatively, D is TRBD1 (5 bases). V was trimmed by 7 bases and J by 3 bases, leaving 13 bases between them. Germline lookup yields CDR1 SNHLY and CDR2 FYNNEI. The CDR3 covers 14 residues.

In nucleotides, the CDR3 is TGTGCCAGCAGTTCAGACCCGAGGGGTCAGCCCCAGCATTTT. Translating gives CASSSDPRGQPQHF. The chain uses TRBV28 and TRBJ1-5; a possible D gene is TRBD1 (5 bases). Germline CDR1 MDHEN, CDR2 SYDVKM. V lost 4 bases, J lost 6 bases, and 13 bases lay in between. This CDR3 has 14 residues.

J is TRBJ1-2 and V is TRBV6-5; no definite D call. The CDR3 totals 14 residues. The germline V gene has CDR1 MNHEY and CDR2 SVGAGI. V was clipped by 2 bases and J by 2 bases, with 9 bases between them. CDR3 residues: CASSYSRQNYGYTF. CDR3 bases: TGTGCCAGCAGTTACAGTCGTCAAAACTATGGCTACACCTTC.

The chain combines TRBV6-5 with TRBJ1-4; tentatively, D is TRBD1 (5 bases). The CDR3 loop spans 14 amino acids. Germline CDR1 and CDR2: MNHEY and SVGAGI. V gave up 1 base and J gave up 8 bases, with 11 bases separating them. CDR3 nucleotide sequence: TGTGCCAGCAGTTACTATTGGGGCGGAGAAAAACTGTTTTTT. This sequence encodes CASSYYWGGEKLFF.

J is TRBJ2-1 and V is TRBV7-2; D possibly uses TRBD1 or TRBD2 (5 bases each). The CDR3 length is 15 residues. Looked up from germline, CDR1 is SGHTA and CDR2 is FQGNSA. V lost 5 bases and J lost 6, with 17 bases in between. CDR3 loop: CASSNRDRIFNEQFF. As DNA, the CDR3 is TGTGCCAGCAGCAACCGGGACCGCATCTTCAATGAGCAGTTCTTC.

V and J are TRBV21-1 and TRBJ1-2; the table's D call, TRBD1, was not checked against the DNA. TRBV21-1 is a pseudogene locus. The CDR3 consists of 11 residues. CDR3 nucleotide sequence: TGTGCCAGTCCAGGGGGGAATCTGGGCACCTTC. Protein sequence: CASPGGNLGTF.

The rearrangement joins TRBV7-9 to TRBJ1-2; D unclear. V was trimmed by 4 bases and J by 3 bases, leaving 15 bases between them. The length of the CDR3 is 15 residues. Germline V gives CDR1 SEHNR, CDR2 FQNEAQ (reference sequence). CDR3 sequence reads: CASSSIRTEDYGYTF. As DNA, the CDR3 is TGTGCCAGCAGCTCCATCAGGACGGAGGACTATGGCTACACCTTC.

The chain is built from TRBV27 and TRBJ2-7; tentative D call: TRBD2 (5 bases). With 6 bases removed from V and 2 bases from J, the gap between germline ends came to 11 bases. CDR3 length: 13 amino acids. Per the germline V gene, CDR1 is MNHEY and CDR2 is SMNVEV (reference sequence). The CDR3 nucleotides read TGTGCCAGCAGACCCGGGGAAGCCTACGAGCAGTACTTC. It specifies CASRPGEAYEQYF.

The chain carries TRBV10-2 and TRBJ2-7, with TRBD1 matching over 8 bases. This CDR3 contains 13 residues. Germline V gene lookup returns CDR1 WSHSY and CDR2 SAAADI. The ends lost 2 bases at V and 9 bases at J; junction bases unmatched: 6. Written as DNA, the CDR3 is TGCGCCAGCAGTGAGGGACAGGGTCTTCCGCAGTACTTC. Its translation: CASSEGQGLPQYF.

This clone has more than one count but fewer than ten. The CDR3 region is CASSGTIGSPLHF. The CDR3 DNA sequence: TGTGCCAGCAGCGGGACAATAGGTTCACCCCTCCACTTT. This rearrangement joins TRBV7-9 to TRBJ1-6; possibly TRBD1 for D (6 bases). Trimming took off 5 bases at V and 9 bases at J, with 11 bases between the two ends. Per the germline V gene, CDR1 is SEHNR and CDR2 is FQNEAQ (reference sequence). The CDR3 spans 13 residues.

This chain connects TRBV7-3 to TRBJ2-3; D unresolved. The germline V and J ends were trimmed by 5 bases and 1 base, with 7 bases remaining between them. This CDR3 contains 13 residues. Germline loops: CDR1 SGHTA, CDR2 FQGTGA. CDR3 DNA sequence: TGTGCCAGCAGCCAGATCGGCACAGATACGCAGTATTTT. This codes for CASSQIGTDTQYF.

The rearrangement links TRBV2 to TRBJ1-2; D unclear. The CDR3 is 14 residues long. Germline CDR1 and CDR2: SNHLY and FYNNEI. Trimming left V 1 base short and J 4 bases short, with 10 bases between. CDR3 DNA sequence: TGTGCCAGCAGTGAAGGAGGTCGGGCCTATGGCTACACCTTC. Its translation: CASSEGGRAYGYTF.

The chain links TRBV12-5 to TRBJ2-3; TRBD2 aligns across 8 bases. J gave up 0 bases and V 2 bases, and 10 bases lay outside the gene matches. The germline V gene has CDR1 LGHNT and CDR2 FRNRAP. The CDR3 sequence is 18 residues long. CDR3 nucleotide sequence: TGTGCTAGTGGTTTGAATCGGGGGGGAAGCTCTAGCACAGATACGCAGTATTTT. Translation gives CASGLNRGGSSSTDTQYF.

The V and J genes are TRBV19 and TRBJ1-2, with D possibly being TRBD1 (5 bases). The CDR3 loop spans 15 amino acids. Germline loops: CDR1 LNHDA, CDR2 SQIVND (reference sequence). V was clipped by 7 bases and J by 0 bases, with 15 bases between them. The chain's CDR3 is CASIPGAVANYGYTF. CDR3 bases: TGTGCCAGTATCCCTGGGGCGGTTGCTAACTATGGCTACACCTTC.

This sequence joins TRBV29-1 and TRBJ2-5; TRBD1 is a possible D gene (6 bases). This CDR3 has 14 residues. Trimming shortened V by 2 bases and J by 2 bases, and 12 bases separated the two germline ends. CDR1 SQVTM and CDR2 ANQGSEA come from the germline V gene. CDR3 coding DNA: TGCAGCGTTGAAACAACAGGGATTCAAGAGACCCAGTACTTC. It encodes CSVETTGIQETQYF. Supplemented by reference TRBV29-1 and TRBJ2-5, the full variable domain reads SAVISQKPSRDICQRGTSLTIQCQVDSQVTMMFWYRQQPGQSLTLIATANQGSEATYESGFVIDKFPISRPNLTFSTLTVSNMSPEDSSIYLCSVETTGIQETQYFGPGTRLLVL.

The chain is built from TRBV11-2 and TRBJ2-1; 8 bases are shared with TRBD2. Trimming at V came to 1 base and at J to 2 bases, leaving 13 bases not matched to a gene. Germline values: CDR1 SGHAT, CDR2 FQNNGV. CDR3 length: 19 residues. For the CDR3, the DNA is TGTGCCAGCAGCTTAGTCGGCTGGCGGGGGGCCCCGACCTACAATGAGCAGTTCTTC. This gives the protein CASSLVGWRGAPTYNEQFF.

This clone is classed as medium-sized. This chain links TRBV2 with TRBJ1-5; no clear D gene. The CDR3 extends over 13 amino acids. CDR1 and CDR2 (germline): SNHLY, FYNNEI. V was clipped by 7 bases and J by 5 bases, with 12 bases between them. CDR3 protein: CASTVQLDQPQHF. CDR3 bases: TGTGCCAGCACCGTCCAGCTTGATCAGCCCCAGCATTTT.

The genes are TRBV11-1 and TRBJ1-1; D remains unclear. Germline CDR1 is SGHAT and CDR2 is FQDESV (reference sequence). V dropped 2 bases and J dropped 1 base, with 11 bases sitting between them. The CDR3 loop spans 15 amino acids. This chain's CDR3 is CASSLRAGRNTEAFF. The CDR3 DNA reads TGTGCCAGCAGCTTAAGGGCTGGACGGAACACTGAAGCTTTCTTT.